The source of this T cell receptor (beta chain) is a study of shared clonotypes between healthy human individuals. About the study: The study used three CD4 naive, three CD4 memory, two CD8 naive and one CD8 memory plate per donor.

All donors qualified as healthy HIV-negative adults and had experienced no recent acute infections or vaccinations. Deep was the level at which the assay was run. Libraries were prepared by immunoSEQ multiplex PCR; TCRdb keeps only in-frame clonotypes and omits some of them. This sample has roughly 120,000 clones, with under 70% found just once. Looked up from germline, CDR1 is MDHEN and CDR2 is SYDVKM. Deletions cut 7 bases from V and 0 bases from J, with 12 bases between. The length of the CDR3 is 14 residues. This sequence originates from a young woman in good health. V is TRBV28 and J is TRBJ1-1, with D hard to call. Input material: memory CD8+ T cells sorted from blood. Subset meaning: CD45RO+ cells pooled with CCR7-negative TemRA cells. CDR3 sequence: CASTPGWMNTEAFF. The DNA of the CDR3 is TGTGCCAGCACCCCGGGGTGGATGAACACTGAAGCTTTCTTT.